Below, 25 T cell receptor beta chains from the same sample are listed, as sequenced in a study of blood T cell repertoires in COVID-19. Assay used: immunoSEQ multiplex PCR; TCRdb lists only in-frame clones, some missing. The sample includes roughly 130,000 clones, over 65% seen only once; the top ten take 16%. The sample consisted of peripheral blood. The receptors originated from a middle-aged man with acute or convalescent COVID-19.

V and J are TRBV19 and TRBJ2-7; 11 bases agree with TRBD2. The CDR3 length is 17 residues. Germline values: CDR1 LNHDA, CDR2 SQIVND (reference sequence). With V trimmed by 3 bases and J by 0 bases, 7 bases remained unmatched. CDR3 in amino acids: CASSIRLAGPFSYEQYF. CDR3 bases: TGTGCCAGTAGTATCAGACTAGCGGGGCCGTTCTCCTACGAGCAGTACTTC.

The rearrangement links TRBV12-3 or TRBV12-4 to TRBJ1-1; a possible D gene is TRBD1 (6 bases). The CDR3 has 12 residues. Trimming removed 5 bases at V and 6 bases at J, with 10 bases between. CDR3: CASSHRASEAFF. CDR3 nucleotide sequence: TGTGCCAGCAGTCACAGGGCCTCTGAAGCTTTCTTT.

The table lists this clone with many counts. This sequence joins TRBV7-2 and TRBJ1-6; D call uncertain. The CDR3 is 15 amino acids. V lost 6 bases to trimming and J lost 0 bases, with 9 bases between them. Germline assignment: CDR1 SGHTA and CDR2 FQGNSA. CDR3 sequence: CASRIGSSYNSPLHF. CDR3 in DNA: TGTGCCAGCAGAATCGGGAGCTCCTATAATTCACCCCTCCACTTT.

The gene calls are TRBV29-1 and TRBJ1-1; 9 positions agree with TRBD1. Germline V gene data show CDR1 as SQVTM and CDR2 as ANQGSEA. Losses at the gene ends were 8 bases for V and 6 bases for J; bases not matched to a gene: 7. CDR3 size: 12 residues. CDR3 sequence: CSSQQGASEAFF. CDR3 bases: TGCAGCTCCCAACAGGGGGCGTCTGAAGCTTTCTTT.

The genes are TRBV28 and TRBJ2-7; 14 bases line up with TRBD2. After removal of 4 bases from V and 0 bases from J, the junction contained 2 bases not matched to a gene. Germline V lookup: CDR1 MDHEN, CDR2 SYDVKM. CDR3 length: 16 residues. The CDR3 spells CASSSGLAGGSYEQYF. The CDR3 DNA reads TGTGCCAGCAGTTCTGGACTAGCGGGGGGCTCCTACGAGCAGTACTTC.

CDR3 sequence (DNA): TGCGCCAGCAGCCAGGGCTTGGGACAGGCGCGTGGCTACACCTTC. The encoded protein is CASSQGLGQARGYTF. The J gene is TRBJ1-2, the V gene TRBV4-1; 8 positions agree with TRBD1. The CDR3 is 15 amino acids. Germline CDR1 MGHRA, CDR2 YSYEKL. V dropped 3 bases and J dropped 7; count of bases not matched to a gene: 10.

CDR3 residues: CASMGLSGANVLTF. In nucleotides, the CDR3 is TGTGCCAGCATGGGACTTTCTGGGGCCAACGTCCTGACTTTC. This rearrangement joins TRBV2 to TRBJ2-6; D might be TRBD2 (6 bases). V was trimmed by 7 bases and J by 1 base, leaving 8 bases between them. CDR1 and CDR2 from the germline V gene are SNHLY and FYNNEI. The CDR3 contains 14 residues.

In DNA form, the CDR3 reads TGCGCCAGCAGCTTGGGGTCACAGGTAATGAACACTGAAGCTTTCTTT. Translation: CASSLGSQVMNTEAFF. The chain has TRBV5-1 and TRBJ1-1; D may be TRBD1 (5 bases). This CDR3 spans 16 amino acids. Germline V gene sequence: CDR1 SGHRS, CDR2 YFSETQ. V was cut by 0 bases and J by 0 bases, with 12 bases left in between.

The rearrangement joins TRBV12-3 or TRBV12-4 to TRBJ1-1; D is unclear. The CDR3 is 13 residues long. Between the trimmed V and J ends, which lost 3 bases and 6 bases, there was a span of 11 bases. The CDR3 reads CASSFNPNAEAFF. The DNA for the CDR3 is TGTGCCAGCAGTTTCAACCCTAACGCTGAAGCTTTCTTT.

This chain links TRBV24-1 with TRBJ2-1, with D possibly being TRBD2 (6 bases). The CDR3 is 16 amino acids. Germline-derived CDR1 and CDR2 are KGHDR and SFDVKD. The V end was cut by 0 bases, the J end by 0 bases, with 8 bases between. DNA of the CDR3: TGTGCCACCAGTGATTTGAGGAGGGGCTCCTACAATGAGCAGTTCTTC. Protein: CATSDLRRGSYNEQFF.

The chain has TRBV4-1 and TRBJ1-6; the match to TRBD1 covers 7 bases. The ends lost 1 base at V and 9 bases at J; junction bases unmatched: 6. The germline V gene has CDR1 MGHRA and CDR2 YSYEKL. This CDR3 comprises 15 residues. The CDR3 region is CASSQAGGKRSPLHF. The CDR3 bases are TGCGCCAGCAGCCAAGCAGGGGGTAAACGTTCACCCCTCCACTTT.

The CDR3 loop reads CASTLTGTGYNEQFF. The CDR3 coding sequence is TGTGCCAGTACCTTAACCGGGACAGGGTACAATGAGCAGTTCTTC. The rearrangement links TRBV19 to TRBJ2-1; TRBD1 matches 9 bases. With V trimmed by 7 bases and J by 4 bases, 8 bases remained unmatched. Germline CDR1 reads LNHDA; CDR2 reads SQIVND (reference sequence). The CDR3 length is 15 residues.

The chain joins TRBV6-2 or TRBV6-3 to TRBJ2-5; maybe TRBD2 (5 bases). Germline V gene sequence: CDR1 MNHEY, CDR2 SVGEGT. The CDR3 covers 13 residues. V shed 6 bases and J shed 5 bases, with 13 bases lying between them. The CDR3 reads CASSDGVRETQYF. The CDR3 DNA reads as TGTGCCAGCAGCGACGGGGTTAGGGAGACCCAGTACTTC.

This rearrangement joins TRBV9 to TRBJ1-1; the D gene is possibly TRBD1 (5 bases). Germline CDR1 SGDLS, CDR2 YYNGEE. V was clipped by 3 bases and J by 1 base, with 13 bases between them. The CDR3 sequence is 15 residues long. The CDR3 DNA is TGTGCCAGCAGCGCCGGGGGAATCCGGAACACTGAAGCTTTCTTT. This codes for CASSAGGIRNTEAFF.

Here the CDR3 reads CASSLVGGPYNEQFF. The CDR3 nucleotides are TGCGCCAGCAGCTTGGTCGGGGGGCCATACAATGAGCAGTTCTTC. The J gene is TRBJ2-1, the V gene TRBV5-1; TRBD2 is a possible D gene (7 bases). The CDR3 spans 15 residues. The V end was cut by 0 bases, the J end by 4 bases, with 11 bases between. From germline, CDR1 is SGHRS and CDR2 YFSETQ.

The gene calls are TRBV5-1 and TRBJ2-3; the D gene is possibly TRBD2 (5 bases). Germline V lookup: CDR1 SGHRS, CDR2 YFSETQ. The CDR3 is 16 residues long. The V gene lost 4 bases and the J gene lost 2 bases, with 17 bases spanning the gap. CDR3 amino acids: CASSHTPDGNTDTQYF. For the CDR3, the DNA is TGCGCCAGCAGCCATACCCCGGACGGGAACACAGATACGCAGTATTTT. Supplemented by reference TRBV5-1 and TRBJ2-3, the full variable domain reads KAGVTQTPRYLIKTRGQQVTLSCSPISGHRSVSWYQQTPGQGLQFLFEYFSETQRNKGNFPGRFSGRQFSNSRSEMNVSTLELGDSALYLCASSHTPDGNTDTQYFGPGTRLTVL.

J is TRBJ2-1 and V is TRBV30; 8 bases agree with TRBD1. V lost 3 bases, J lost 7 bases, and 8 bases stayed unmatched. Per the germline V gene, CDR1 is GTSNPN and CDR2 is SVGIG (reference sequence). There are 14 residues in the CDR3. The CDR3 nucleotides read TGTGCCTGGAGGTCTTGGACAGGGTCAAATGAGCAGTTCTTC. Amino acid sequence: CAWRSWTGSNEQFF.

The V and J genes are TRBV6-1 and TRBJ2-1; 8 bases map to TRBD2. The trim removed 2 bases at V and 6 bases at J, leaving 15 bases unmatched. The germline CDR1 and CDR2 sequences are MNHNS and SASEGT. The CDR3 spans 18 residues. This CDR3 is CASSESRGVKKGGNEQFF. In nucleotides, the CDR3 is TGTGCCAGCAGTGAATCGCGGGGGGTTAAAAAGGGCGGCAATGAGCAGTTCTTC.

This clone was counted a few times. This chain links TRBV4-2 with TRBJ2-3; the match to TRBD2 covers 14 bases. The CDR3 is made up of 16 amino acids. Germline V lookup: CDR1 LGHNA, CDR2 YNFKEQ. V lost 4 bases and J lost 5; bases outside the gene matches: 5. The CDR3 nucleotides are TGTGCCAGCAGCCCGACTAGCGGGGGGGACCAAGATACGCAGTATTTT. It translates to CASSPTSGGDQDTQYF.

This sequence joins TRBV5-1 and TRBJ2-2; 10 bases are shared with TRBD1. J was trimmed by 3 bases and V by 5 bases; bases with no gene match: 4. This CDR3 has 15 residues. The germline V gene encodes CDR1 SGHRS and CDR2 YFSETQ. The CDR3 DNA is TGCGCCAGCAGTCCCGGGACAGGGGACACCGGGGAGCTGTTTTTT. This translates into CASSPGTGDTGELFF.

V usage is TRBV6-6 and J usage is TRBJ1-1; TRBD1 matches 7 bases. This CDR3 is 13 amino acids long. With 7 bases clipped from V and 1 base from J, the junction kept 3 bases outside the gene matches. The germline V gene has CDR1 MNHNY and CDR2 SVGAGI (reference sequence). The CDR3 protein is CASTNRGNTEAFF. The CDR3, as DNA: TGTGCCAGCACCAACAGGGGGAACACTGAAGCTTTCTTT.

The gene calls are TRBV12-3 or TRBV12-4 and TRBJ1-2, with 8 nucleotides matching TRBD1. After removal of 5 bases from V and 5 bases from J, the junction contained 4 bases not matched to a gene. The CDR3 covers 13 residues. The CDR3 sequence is CASSPRTGYGYTF. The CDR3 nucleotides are TGTGCCAGCAGTCCCCGGACAGGGTATGGCTACACCTTC.

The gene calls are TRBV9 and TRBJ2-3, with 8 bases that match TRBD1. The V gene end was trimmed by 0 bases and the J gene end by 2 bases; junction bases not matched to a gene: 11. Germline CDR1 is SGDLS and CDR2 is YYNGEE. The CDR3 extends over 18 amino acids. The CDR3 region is CASSVGLLRTGNTDTQYF. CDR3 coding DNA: TGTGCCAGCAGCGTAGGGTTACTGCGGACAGGGAACACAGATACGCAGTATTTT.

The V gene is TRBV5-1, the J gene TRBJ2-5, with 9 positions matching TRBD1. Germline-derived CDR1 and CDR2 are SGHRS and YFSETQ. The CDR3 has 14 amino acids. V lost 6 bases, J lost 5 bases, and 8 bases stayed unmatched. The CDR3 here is CASTQQGAGETQYF. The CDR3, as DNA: TGCGCCAGCACCCAACAGGGGGCAGGGGAGACCCAGTACTTC.

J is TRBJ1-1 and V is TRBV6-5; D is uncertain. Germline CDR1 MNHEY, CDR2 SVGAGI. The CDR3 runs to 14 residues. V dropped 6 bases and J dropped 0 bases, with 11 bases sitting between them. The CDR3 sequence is CASRETALNTEAFF. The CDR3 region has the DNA TGTGCCAGCAGGGAGACCGCTCTGAACACTGAAGCTTTCTTT.